The 11 T cell receptor beta chains below all came from one sample that was sequenced in a study of T cells in women clearing cervical HPV infection. Assay used: immunoSEQ multiplex PCR; TCRdb lists only in-frame clones, some missing. The table lists about 48,000 clones. The sequencing input was blood buffy coat. The receptor source for this set is a woman aged 18-70 years with a cervical HPV16 infection that either progressed to CIN3+ or cleared (not recorded which).

Notes on this clone: The sequenced fragment ends 3 residues before the CDR3 boundary, so the rest is inferred from the germline J gene. This chain uses TRBV20-1 with TRBJ1-2; 12 bases align to TRBD1. Germline assignment: CDR1 DFQATT and CDR2 SNEGSKA (reference sequence). Trimming removed 6 bases from V and 5 bases from J; junction bases left unmatched: 10. CDR3 length equals 15 residues. The covered CDR3 bases are TGCAGTGCAGCGGGGACAGGGGGCTCACCTTATGGC. Protein product: CSAAGTGGSPYG. The complete CDR3 protein is CSAAGTGGSPYGYTF.

Regarding this clone: One end of the junction is discordant with germline, which a read error may explain. The read finishes 3 residues shy of the CDR3 end, and the germline J gene is used to complete it. The V and J genes are TRBV4-2 and TRBJ1-1; D is perhaps TRBD1 (5 bases). CDR1 is LGHNA and CDR2 is YNFKEQ in the germline V gene. There are 17 residues in the CDR3. CDR3: CASSQDLQGLMNTEAFF. CDR3 bases read: TGCGCCAGCAGCCAAGATCTTCAGGGCCTCATGAACACTGAA.

Points on this clone: The read terminates 3 residues ahead of where the CDR3 ends, so the germline J gene completes it. The chain is built from TRBV20-1 and TRBJ2-1, with D possibly TRBD2 on 5 matching bases. CDR3 length: 16 residues. Germline CDR1 reads DFQATT; CDR2 reads SNEGSKA (reference sequence). The germline V and J ends were trimmed by 6 bases and 4 bases, with 22 bases remaining between them. The sequenced CDR3 bases are TGCAGTGCCTCCCGTACCGGATCGGGGTGGTACAATGAG. Amino acids: CSASRTGSGWYNE. The whole CDR3 sequence reads CSASRTGSGWYNEQFF.

Of note for this clone: The CDR3 end lies 3 residues beyond the end of the read and is filled in from the germline J gene. The rearrangement joins TRBV7-9 to TRBJ1-1; no reliable D call. Germline CDR1 and CDR2: SEHNR and FQNEAQ (reference sequence). The CDR3 is made up of 13 amino acids. V lost 0 bases to trimming and J lost 4 bases, with 6 bases between them. CDR3 region: CASSLAEGTEAFF. CDR3 bases read: TGTGCCAGCAGCTTAGCAGAGGGCACTGAA.

Comments on this clone: The read terminates 3 residues before the CDR3 end, so the remaining end is supplied by the germline J gene. The gene calls are TRBV5-1 and TRBJ1-2; tentative D call: TRBD1 (6 bases). Per the germline V gene, CDR1 is SGHRS and CDR2 is YFSETQ. The V and J ends lost 4 bases and 2 bases respectively, with 21 bases between them. This CDR3 region has 17 residues. CDR3 sequence reads: CASSTNTGSQTNYGYTF. The DNA read from the CDR3 is TGCGCCAGCAGCACAAATACAGGGTCCCAAACAAACTATGGC.

Comment on this clone: The CDR3 end falls 3 residues outside the read, so it is completed with the germline J gene. The chain uses TRBV5-1 and TRBJ2-1; 8 nucleotides match TRBD2. Trimming removed 3 bases from V and 3 bases from J; junction bases left unmatched: 8. The germline CDR1 and CDR2 sequences are SGHRS and YFSETQ. The CDR3 has 16 amino acids. The CDR3 DNA, read in part, is TGCGCCAGCAGCTCAACCCCGGCGGGGGGCTACAATGAG. Protein sequence: CASSSTPAGGYNE. Given in full, the CDR3 is CASSSTPAGGYNEQFF. The entire variable domain, with the rest obtained from reference TRBV5-1 and TRBJ2-1, is as follows: KAGVTQTPRYLIKTRGQQVTLSCSPISGHRSVSWYQQTPGQGLQFLFEYFSETQRNKGNFPGRFSGRQFSNSRSEMNVSTLELGDSALYLCASSSTPAGGYNEQFFGPGTRLTVL.

On this clone itself: The read ends 3 residues before the CDR3 terminus; that terminus is restored from the germline J gene. The chain carries TRBV29-1 and TRBJ2-7; D ambiguous. V shed 3 bases and J shed 0 bases, with 15 bases lying between them. There are 15 residues in the CDR3. Germline values: CDR1 SQVTM, CDR2 ANQGSEA. The CDR3 DNA, read in part, is TGCAGCGTTGAGAGGAAGGAAAGCGCCTCCTACGAG. Translating it yields CSVERKESASYE. The full CDR3 protein reads CSVERKESASYEQYF.

For this clone: The read terminates 3 residues before the CDR3 end, so the remaining end is supplied by the germline J gene. This chain uses TRBV6-2 or TRBV6-3 with TRBJ2-1; 8 bases line up with TRBD2. Trimming took 0 bases from V and 8 from J; bases not matched to a gene: 9. Germline values: CDR1 MNHEY, CDR2 SVGEGT. The CDR3 runs to 16 residues. The covered CDR3 bases are TGTGCCAGCAGTTACTCACGGGGGGGCCTAATCTATGAG. Amino acid sequence: CASSYSRGGLIYE. The whole CDR3 reads CASSYSRGGLIYEQFF.

A word on this clone: The CDR3 end is not reached by the read, which stops 3 residues before it; the germline J gene fills it in. The gene calls are TRBV7-2 and TRBJ2-3, with a possible D match to TRBD2 (5 bases). This CDR3 is 14 amino acids long. The germline gives CDR1 SGHTA, CDR2 FQGNSA. The V end was cut by 3 bases, the J end by 1 base, with 8 bases between. The part of the CDR3 DNA that was read is TGTGCCAGCAGCTTGCTGAGGGGCACAGATACG. It encodes CASSLLRGTDT. The whole CDR3 region reads CASSLLRGTDTQYF.

Notes on this clone: The sequence runs out 3 residues before the end of the CDR3; the remainder is reconstructed from the germline J gene. The chain has TRBV9 and TRBJ1-1; D gene uncertain. CDR1 and CDR2 from the germline V gene are SGDLS and YYNGEE. The V gene lost 1 base and the J gene lost 1 base, with 5 bases spanning the gap. The length of the CDR3 is 13 residues. The sequenced CDR3 bases are TGTGCCAGCAGCGTATTCCAGAACACTGAA. Translation gives CASSVFQNTE. The CDR3 as a whole reads CASSVFQNTEAFF.

Details on this clone: With the read ending 3 residues before the CDR3 end, the germline J gene is used to fill in that end. This sequence joins TRBV2 and TRBJ1-1; D is perhaps TRBD1 (5 bases). The CDR3 is made up of 13 amino acids. Germline V gene sequence: CDR1 SNHLY, CDR2 FYNNEI. V lost 6 bases to trimming and J lost 5 bases, with 13 bases between them. CDR3 in amino acids: CASREGAGTEAFF. CDR3 DNA, as far as it was read: TGTGCCAGCAGGGAGGGTGCAGGGACTGAA.